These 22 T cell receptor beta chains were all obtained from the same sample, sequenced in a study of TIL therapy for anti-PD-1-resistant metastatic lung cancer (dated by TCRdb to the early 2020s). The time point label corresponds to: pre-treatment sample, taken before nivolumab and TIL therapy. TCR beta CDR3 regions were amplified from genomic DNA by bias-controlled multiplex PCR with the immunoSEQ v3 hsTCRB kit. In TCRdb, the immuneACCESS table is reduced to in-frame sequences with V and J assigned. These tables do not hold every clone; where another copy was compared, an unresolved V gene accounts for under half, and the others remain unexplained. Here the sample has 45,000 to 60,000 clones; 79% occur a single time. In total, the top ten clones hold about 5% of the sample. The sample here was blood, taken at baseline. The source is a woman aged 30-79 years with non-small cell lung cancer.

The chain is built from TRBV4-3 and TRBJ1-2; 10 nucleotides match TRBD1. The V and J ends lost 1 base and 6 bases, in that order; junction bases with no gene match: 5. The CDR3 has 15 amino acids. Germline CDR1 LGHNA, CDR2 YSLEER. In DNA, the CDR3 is TGCGCCAGCAGCCAAGCTTTGACAGGGGGCGATGGCTACACCTTC. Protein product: CASSQALTGGDGYTF.

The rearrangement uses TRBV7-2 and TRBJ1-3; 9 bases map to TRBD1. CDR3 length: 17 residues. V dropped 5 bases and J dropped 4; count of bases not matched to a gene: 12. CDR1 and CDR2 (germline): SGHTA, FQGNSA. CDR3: CASSLKRTGTGGNTIYF. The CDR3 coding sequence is TGTGCCAGCAGCCTGAAAAGGACCGGGACAGGGGGAAACACCATATATTTT. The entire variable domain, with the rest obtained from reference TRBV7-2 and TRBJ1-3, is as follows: GAGVSQSPSNKVTEKGKDVELRCDPISGHTALYWYRQSLGQGLEFLIYFQGNSAPDKSGLPSDRFSAERTGGSVSTLTIQRTQQEDSAVYLCASSLKRTGTGGNTIYFGEGSWLTVV.

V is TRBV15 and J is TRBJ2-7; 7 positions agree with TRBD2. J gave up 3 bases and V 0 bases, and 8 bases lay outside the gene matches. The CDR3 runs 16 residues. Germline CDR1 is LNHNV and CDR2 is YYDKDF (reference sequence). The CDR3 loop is CATSRDRAGANYEQYF. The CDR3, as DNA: TGTGCCACCAGCAGAGATAGGGCGGGAGCTAACTACGAGCAGTACTTC.

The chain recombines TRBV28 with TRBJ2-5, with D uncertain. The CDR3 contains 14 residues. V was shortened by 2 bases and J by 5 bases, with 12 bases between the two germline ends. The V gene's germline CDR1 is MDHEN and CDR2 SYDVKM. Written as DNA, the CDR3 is TGTGCCAGCAGTTTAGGTCACCGAGGCGAGACCCAGTACTTC. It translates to CASSLGHRGETQYF.

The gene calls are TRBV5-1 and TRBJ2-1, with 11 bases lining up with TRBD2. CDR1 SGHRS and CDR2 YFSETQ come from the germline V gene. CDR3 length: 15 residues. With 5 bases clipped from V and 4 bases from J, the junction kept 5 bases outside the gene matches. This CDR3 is CASRLTSGTYNEQFF. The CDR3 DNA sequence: TGCGCCAGCAGGTTGACTAGCGGGACGTACAATGAGCAGTTCTTC.

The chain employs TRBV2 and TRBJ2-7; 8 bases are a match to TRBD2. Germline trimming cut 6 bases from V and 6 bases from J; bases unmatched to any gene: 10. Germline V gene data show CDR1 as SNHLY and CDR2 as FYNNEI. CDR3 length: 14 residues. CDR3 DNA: TGTGCCAGCAGAGGGCTGACTAGCGTCGGCGAGCAGTACTTC. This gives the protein CASRGLTSVGEQYF. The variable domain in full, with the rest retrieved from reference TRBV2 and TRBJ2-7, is EPEVTQTPSHQVTQMGQEVILRCVPISNHLYFYWYRQILGQKVEFLVSFYNNEISEKSEIFDDQFSVERPDGSNFTLKIRSTKLEDSAMYFCASRGLTSVGEQYFGPGTRLTVT.

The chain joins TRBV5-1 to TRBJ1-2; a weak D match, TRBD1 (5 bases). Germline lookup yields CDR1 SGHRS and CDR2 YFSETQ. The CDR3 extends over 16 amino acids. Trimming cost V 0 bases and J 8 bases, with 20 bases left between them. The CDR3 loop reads CASSLGADSGTNGYTF. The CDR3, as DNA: TGCGCCAGCAGCTTGGGTGCAGACTCCGGGACGAACGGCTACACCTTC.

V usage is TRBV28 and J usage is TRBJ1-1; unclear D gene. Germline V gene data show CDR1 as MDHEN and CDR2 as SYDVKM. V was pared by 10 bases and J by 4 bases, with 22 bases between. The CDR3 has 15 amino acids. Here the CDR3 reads CATGRAVIESTEAFF. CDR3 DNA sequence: TGTGCCACCGGACGGGCGGTGATCGAAAGCACTGAAGCTTTCTTT.

CDR3 sequence (DNA): TGTGCCAGCACCCGCGAGGGGGGAGCGAACACCGGGGAGCTGTTTTTT. This translates into CASTREGGANTGELFF. The chain recombines TRBV6-4 with TRBJ2-2; D may be TRBD1 or TRBD2 (6 bases each). CDR3 length: 16 amino acids. Germline V gene data show CDR1 as MRHNA and CDR2 as SNTAGT. V was trimmed by 7 bases and J by 0 bases, leaving 15 bases between them.

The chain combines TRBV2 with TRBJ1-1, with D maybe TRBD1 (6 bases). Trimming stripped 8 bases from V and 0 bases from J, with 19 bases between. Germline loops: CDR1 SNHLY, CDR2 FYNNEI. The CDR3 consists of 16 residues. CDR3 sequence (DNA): TGTGCCAGCTCTATCCCGGGACAACTTATGAACACTGAAGCTTTCTTT. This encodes CASSIPGQLMNTEAFF.

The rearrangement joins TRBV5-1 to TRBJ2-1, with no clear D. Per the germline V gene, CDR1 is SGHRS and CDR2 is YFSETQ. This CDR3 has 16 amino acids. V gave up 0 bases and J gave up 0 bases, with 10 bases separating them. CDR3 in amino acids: CASSLARPLSYNEQFF. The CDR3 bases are TGCGCCAGCAGCTTGGCCCGACCACTCTCCTACAATGAGCAGTTCTTC.

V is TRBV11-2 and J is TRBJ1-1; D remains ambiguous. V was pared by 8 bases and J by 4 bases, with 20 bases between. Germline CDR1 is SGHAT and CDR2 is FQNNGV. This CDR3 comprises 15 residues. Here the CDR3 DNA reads TGTGCCAGCGGCCCTGGTCCGGTGAGCGGCACTGAAGCTTTCTTT. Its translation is CASGPGPVSGTEAFF.

The DNA of the CDR3 is TGTGCCAGCAGGACTTTAGGCCTCCTCAGCCCAGCTGGAAACACCATATATTTT. It translates to CASRTLGLLSPAGNTIYF. The chain recombines TRBV2 with TRBJ1-3; D is unclear. Looked up from germline, CDR1 is SNHLY and CDR2 is FYNNEI. This CDR3 has 18 residues. V was trimmed by 6 bases and J by 2 bases, leaving 23 bases between them.

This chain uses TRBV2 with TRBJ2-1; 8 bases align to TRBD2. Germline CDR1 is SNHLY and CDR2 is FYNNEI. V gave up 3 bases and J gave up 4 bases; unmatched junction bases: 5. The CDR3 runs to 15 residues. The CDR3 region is CASSEVSGRYNEQFF. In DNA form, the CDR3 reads TGTGCCAGCAGTGAGGTGAGCGGGAGATACAATGAGCAGTTCTTC.

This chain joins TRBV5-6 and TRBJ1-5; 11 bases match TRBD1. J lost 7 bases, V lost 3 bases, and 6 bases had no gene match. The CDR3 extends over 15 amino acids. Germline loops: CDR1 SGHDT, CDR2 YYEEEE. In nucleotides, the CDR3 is TGTGCCAGCAGCTCGGACAGGGGGCTAGGGCAGCCCCAGCATTTT. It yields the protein CASSSDRGLGQPQHF.

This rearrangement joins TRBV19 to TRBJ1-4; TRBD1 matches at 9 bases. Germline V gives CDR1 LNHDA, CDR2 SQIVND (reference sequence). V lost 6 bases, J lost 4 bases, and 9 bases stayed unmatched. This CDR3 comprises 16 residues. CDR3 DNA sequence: TGTGCCAGTAGGAAACTGGACAGGGGCCTTAATGAAAAACTGTTTTTT. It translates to CASRKLDRGLNEKLFF. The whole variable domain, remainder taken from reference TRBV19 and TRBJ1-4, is DGGITQSPKYLFRKEGQNVTLSCEQNLNHDAMYWYRQDPGQGLRLIYYSQIVNDFQKGDIAEGYSVSREKKESFPLTVTSAQKNPTAFYLCASRKLDRGLNEKLFFGSGTQLSVL.

The CDR3 DNA follows: TGTGCCAGCAGCTCGGGCTTTGAGCAGTTCTTC. Amino acid sequence: CASSSGFEQFF. The rearrangement links TRBV2 to TRBJ2-1; D gene uncertain. The CDR3 covers 11 residues. The V and J ends lost 6 bases and 9 bases respectively, with 9 bases between them. Germline V CDR1 and CDR2: SNHLY, FYNNEI.

The CDR3 spells CASSPPTPHNEQFF. The DNA of the CDR3 is TGTGCCAGCAGCCCTCCGACTCCTCACAATGAGCAGTTCTTC. The chain recombines TRBV28 with TRBJ2-1; no clear D gene. V was cut by 6 bases and J by 5 bases, with 14 bases left in between. Germline CDR1 MDHEN, CDR2 SYDVKM. The CDR3 is 14 amino acids.

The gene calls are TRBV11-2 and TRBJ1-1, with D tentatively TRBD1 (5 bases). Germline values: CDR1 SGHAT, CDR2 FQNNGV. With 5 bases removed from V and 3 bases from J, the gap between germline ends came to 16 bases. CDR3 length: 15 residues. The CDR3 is CASSQNSRGYTEAFF. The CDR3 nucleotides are TGTGCCAGCAGCCAAAACAGTAGGGGATACACTGAAGCTTTCTTT.

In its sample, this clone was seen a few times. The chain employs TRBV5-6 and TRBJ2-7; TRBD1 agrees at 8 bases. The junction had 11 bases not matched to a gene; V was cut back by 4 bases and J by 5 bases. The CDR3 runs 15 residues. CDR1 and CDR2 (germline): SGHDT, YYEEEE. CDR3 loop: CASSQPGTGDHEQYF. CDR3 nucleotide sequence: TGTGCCAGCAGCCAACCCGGGACAGGAGACCACGAGCAGTACTTC.

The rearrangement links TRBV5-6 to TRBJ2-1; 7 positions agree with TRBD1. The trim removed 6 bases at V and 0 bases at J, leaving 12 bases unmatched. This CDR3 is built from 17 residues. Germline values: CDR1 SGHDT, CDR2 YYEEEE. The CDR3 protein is CASTVREGTASYNEQFF. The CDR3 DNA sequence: TGTGCCAGCACCGTCCGGGAAGGGACAGCCTCCTACAATGAGCAGTTCTTC. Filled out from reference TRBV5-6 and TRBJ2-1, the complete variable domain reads DAGVTQSPTHLIKTRGQQVTLRCSPKSGHDTVSWYQQALGQGPQFIFQYYEEEERQRGNFPDRFSGHQFPNYSSELNVNALLLGDSALYLCASTVREGTASYNEQFFGPGTRLTVL.

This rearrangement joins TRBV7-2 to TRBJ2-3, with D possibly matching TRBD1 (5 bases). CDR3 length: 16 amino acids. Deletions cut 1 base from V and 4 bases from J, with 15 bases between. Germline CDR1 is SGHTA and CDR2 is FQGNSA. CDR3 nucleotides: TGTGCCAGCAGCTTAGGGGCAAGGGCAGGGCCAGATACGCAGTATTTT. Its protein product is CASSLGARAGPDTQYF.